This is a list of T cell receptor beta chains from one sample in a study of somatic mutations in cytotoxic T cells in rheumatoid arthritis. Using immunoSEQ multiplex PCR, the repertoire was profiled, and TCRdb retains in-frame clones only, with some absent. The sample carries about 15,000 clones, approximately 75% recorded once. Sequencing was performed on CD8+ T cells sorted from blood. All receptors derive from an adult with rheumatoid arthritis. Both conserved end residues are part of each CDR3. D genes are given only for firm matches. A clone size is listed for some rows: how often the clone was seen (once, few, many), or a class if it is expanded.

J gene: TRBJ2-7; CDR3 length: 14; clone size: few; D gene: TRBD2; V gene: TRBV7-9; CDR3 protein: CASSPVAGVHEQYF; CDR3 DNA: TGTGCCAGCAGCCCGGTAGCGGGAGTCCACGAGCAGTACTTC
J gene: TRBJ2-7; CDR3 length: 14; clone size: NA; D gene: NA; V gene: TRBV27; CDR3 protein: CASSSSTGFYEQYF; CDR3 DNA: TGTGCCAGCAGTTCCTCAACAGGGTTCTACGAGCAGTACTTC
J gene: TRBJ1-5; CDR3 length: 13; clone size: NA; D gene: NA; V gene: TRBV6-5; CDR3 protein: CASRVGQRQPQHF; CDR3 DNA: TGTGCCAGCAGAGTAGGGCAGAGGCAGCCCCAGCATTTT
J gene: TRBJ2-7; CDR3 length: 16; clone size: NA; D gene: TRBD2; V gene: TRBV28; CDR3 protein: CASSSRLAGKTYEQYF; CDR3 DNA: TGTGCCAGCAGTTCCCGACTAGCGGGAAAAACCTACGAGCAGTACTTC
J gene: TRBJ2-1; CDR3 length: 15; clone size: NA; D gene: TRBD2; V gene: TRBV9; CDR3 protein: CASSVETSGNNEQFF; CDR3 DNA: TGTGCCAGCAGCGTAGAGACTAGCGGGAACAATGAGCAGTTCTTC
J gene: TRBJ1-2; CDR3 length: 18; clone size: NA; D gene: NA; V gene: TRBV6-4; CDR3 protein: CASSPSPFLGAVNYGYTF; CDR3 DNA: TGTGCCAGCAGCCCCAGCCCGTTTTTGGGGGCTGTTAACTATGGCTACACCTTC
J gene: TRBJ1-2; CDR3 length: 11; clone size: NA; D gene: NA; V gene: TRBV19; CDR3 protein: CASRYGSGYTF; CDR3 DNA: TGTGCCAGTAGGTATGGCTCCGGCTACACCTTC
J gene: TRBJ2-7; CDR3 length: 15; clone size: NA; D gene: NA; V gene: TRBV4-1; CDR3 protein: CASSQETGYPYEQYF; CDR3 DNA: TGCGCCAGCAGCCAAGAGACAGGATACCCTTACGAGCAGTACTTC
J gene: TRBJ2-1; CDR3 length: 15; clone size: NA; D gene: TRBD2; V gene: TRBV6-5; CDR3 protein: CASSLFLAGGHEQFF; CDR3 DNA: TGTGCCAGCAGCCTCTTTCTAGCGGGAGGCCATGAGCAGTTCTTC
J gene: TRBJ2-7; CDR3 length: 13; clone size: few; D gene: TRBD2; V gene: TRBV2; CDR3 protein: CASRSSGAYEQYF; CDR3 DNA: TGTGCCAGCAGATCTAGCGGGGCCTACGAGCAGTACTTC
J gene: TRBJ2-7; CDR3 length: 14; clone size: few; D gene: NA; V gene: TRBV7-9; CDR3 protein: CASTWGQRPSEQYF; CDR3 DNA: TGTGCCAGCACCTGGGGGCAGCGCCCCTCCGAGCAGTACTTC
J gene: TRBJ2-7; CDR3 length: 15; clone size: NA; D gene: NA; V gene: TRBV7-6; CDR3 protein: CASSLVAEGSYEQYF; CDR3 DNA: TGTGCCAGCAGCTTAGTGGCGGAAGGCTCCTACGAGCAGTACTTC
J gene: TRBJ1-1; CDR3 length: 12; clone size: NA; D gene: NA; V gene: TRBV27; CDR3 protein: CASRLGGSEAFF; CDR3 DNA: TGTGCCAGCAGGCTGGGCGGGTCGGAAGCTTTCTTT
J gene: TRBJ2-2; CDR3 length: 15; clone size: NA; D gene: TRBD1; V gene: TRBV27; CDR3 protein: CASSLGTGVTGELFF; CDR3 DNA: TGTGCCAGCAGTTTAGGGACAGGGGTCACCGGGGAGCTGTTTTTT
J gene: TRBJ2-7; CDR3 length: 15; clone size: NA; D gene: NA; V gene: TRBV5-1; CDR3 protein: CASTQLGGSSYEQYF; CDR3 DNA: TGCGCCAGCACCCAACTGGGTGGGAGCTCCTACGAGCAGTACTTC
J gene: TRBJ2-2; CDR3 length: 13; clone size: NA; D gene: NA; V gene: TRBV6-5; CDR3 protein: CASSQKAGGELFF; CDR3 DNA: TGTGCCAGCAGTCAAAAGGCGGGCGGGGAGCTGTTTTTT
J gene: TRBJ2-7; CDR3 length: 13; clone size: NA; D gene: TRBD2; V gene: TRBV27; CDR3 protein: CASSTGLAYEQYF; CDR3 DNA: TGTGCCAGCAGTACCGGACTAGCCTACGAGCAGTACTTC
J gene: TRBJ1-2; CDR3 length: 14; clone size: NA; D gene: NA; V gene: TRBV4-1; CDR3 protein: CASSEGLANYGYTF; CDR3 DNA: TGCGCCAGCAGCGAGGGACTGGCTAACTATGGCTACACCTTC
J gene: TRBJ1-1; CDR3 length: 13; clone size: NA; D gene: NA; V gene: TRBV9; CDR3 protein: CASSVVGGSEAFF; CDR3 DNA: TGTGCCAGCAGCGTAGTAGGGGGGTCTGAAGCTTTCTTT
J gene: TRBJ2-7; CDR3 length: 14; clone size: NA; D gene: NA; V gene: TRBV10-3; CDR3 protein: CAISDIRANYEQYF; CDR3 DNA: TGTGCCATCAGTGACATCCGAGCGAACTACGAGCAGTACTTC
J gene: TRBJ2-7; CDR3 length: 12; clone size: NA; D gene: NA; V gene: TRBV6-5; CDR3 protein: CASRDWDYEQYF; CDR3 DNA: TGTGCCAGCCGGGACTGGGACTACGAGCAGTACTTC
J gene: TRBJ2-2; CDR3 length: 17; clone size: NA; D gene: NA; V gene: TRBV4-1; CDR3 protein: CASSQSLRGGDTGELFF; CDR3 DNA: TGCGCCAGCAGCCAGTCCTTACGGGGCGGGGACACCGGGGAGCTGTTTTTT
J gene: TRBJ2-1; CDR3 length: 12; clone size: once; D gene: NA; V gene: TRBV27; CDR3 protein: CATHTSYNEQFF; CDR3 DNA: TGTGCCACCCACACGTCCTACAATGAGCAGTTCTTC
J gene: TRBJ1-1; CDR3 length: 14; clone size: few; D gene: TRBD1; V gene: TRBV6-5; CDR3 protein: CASRQGASGTEAFF; CDR3 DNA: TGTGCCAGCAGGCAGGGGGCCTCAGGCACTGAAGCTTTCTTT
J gene: TRBJ2-7; CDR3 length: 15; clone size: NA; D gene: NA; V gene: TRBV6-1; CDR3 protein: CASSEADSSTYEQYF; CDR3 DNA: TGTGCCAGCAGTGAAGCAGATAGTTCCACCTACGAGCAGTACTTC
J gene: TRBJ2-3; CDR3 length: 13; clone size: NA; D gene: NA; V gene: TRBV30; CDR3 protein: CAWSMGSTDTQYF; CDR3 DNA: TGTGCCTGGAGTATGGGCAGCACAGATACGCAGTATTTT
J gene: TRBJ2-1; CDR3 length: 17; clone size: NA; D gene: NA; V gene: TRBV5-1; CDR3 protein: CASSPKSVAMSYNEQFF; CDR3 DNA: TGCGCCAGCAGCCCGAAGTCGGTAGCCATGTCCTACAATGAGCAGTTCTTC
J gene: TRBJ2-1; CDR3 length: 16; clone size: NA; D gene: NA; V gene: TRBV4-1; CDR3 protein: CASSQGYGGLYNEQFF; CDR3 DNA: TGCGCCAGCAGCCAAGGGTACGGGGGGCTATACAATGAGCAGTTCTTC
J gene: TRBJ2-5; CDR3 length: 16; clone size: NA; D gene: TRBD2; V gene: TRBV27; CDR3 protein: CASSLGLADPQETQYF; CDR3 DNA: TGTGCCAGCAGTTTAGGACTAGCGGACCCCCAAGAGACCCAGTACTTC
J gene: TRBJ2-5; CDR3 length: 15; clone size: NA; D gene: TRBD2; V gene: TRBV7-9; CDR3 protein: CASSLLAGGRETQYF; CDR3 DNA: TGTGCCAGCAGCTTGTTAGCGGGAGGTAGAGAGACCCAGTACTTC
J gene: TRBJ2-7; CDR3 length: 13; clone size: once; D gene: NA; V gene: TRBV6-5; CDR3 protein: CASSYGRDYEQYF; CDR3 DNA: TGTGCCAGCAGTTACGGACGGGATTACGAGCAGTACTTC
J gene: TRBJ2-1; CDR3 length: 13; clone size: NA; D gene: NA; V gene: TRBV9; CDR3 protein: CASSVGSYNEQFF; CDR3 DNA: TGTGCCAGCAGCGTGGGTTCCTACAATGAGCAGTTCTTC